The 10 T cell receptor beta chains given below trace back to one sample, sequenced in a study of control samples from healthy donors and cancer patients. Method: immunoSEQ multiplex PCR; TCRdb's copy keeps in-frame clones and lacks some. The repertoire holds roughly 40,000 clones, with around 78% as singletons. The sequenced sample was blood. Source of these receptors: a man in his sixties in good health.

The rearrangement joins TRBV7-2 to TRBJ2-6, with no clear D. Germline V gene lookup returns CDR1 SGHTA and CDR2 FQGNSA. The CDR3 sequence is 16 residues long. Trimming pared 5 bases from V and 0 bases from J, leaving 11 bases between. In nucleotides, the CDR3 is TGTGCCAGCAGCACCCGATCGGGCTCTGGGGCCAACGTCCTGACTTTC. Encoded protein: CASSTRSGSGANVLTF.

This clone was recorded a few times. This sequence joins TRBV15 and TRBJ1-2; 10 bases map to TRBD1. Per the germline V gene, CDR1 is LNHNV and CDR2 is YYDKDF (reference sequence). With V trimmed by 2 bases and J by 3 bases, 6 bases remained unmatched. The CDR3 spans 16 residues. The CDR3 protein is CATSRSGQGFDYGYTF. CDR3 coding DNA: TGTGCCACCAGCAGATCGGGACAGGGGTTTGACTATGGCTACACCTTC.

The V call is TRBV6-5, the J call TRBJ1-1, with a tentative D call TRBD1 (6 bases). The V gene lost 0 bases and the J gene lost 1 base, with 9 bases spanning the gap. Germline CDR1 reads MNHEY; CDR2 reads SVGAGI. The CDR3 has 15 amino acids. This CDR3 is CASSYSRRGNTEAFF. The DNA for the CDR3 is TGTGCCAGCAGTTACTCGCGCAGGGGGAACACTGAAGCTTTCTTT.

A single count supports this clone. This chain uses TRBV28 with TRBJ2-2; D is ambiguous. Per germline, CDR1 MDHEN and CDR2 SYDVKM. V lost 5 bases, J lost 4 bases, and 8 bases lay in between. CDR3 length equals 13 residues. The CDR3 sequence is CASSPYRTGELFF. Written as DNA, the CDR3 is TGTGCCAGCAGTCCATATCGCACCGGGGAGCTGTTTTTT.

The V and J genes are TRBV29-1 and TRBJ1-1; D is undetermined. Per the germline V gene, CDR1 is SQVTM and CDR2 is ANQGSEA. V was pared by 4 bases and J by 1 base, with 10 bases between. The CDR3 has 13 residues. For the CDR3, the DNA is TGCAGCGTTGCGCCCCGGGCGAACACTGAAGCTTTCTTT. It is translated as CSVAPRANTEAFF.

V and J are TRBV7-2 and TRBJ2-3, with TRBD2 matching over 7 bases. V shed 7 bases and J 3 bases; nucleotides not matched to a gene: 10. The CDR3 totals 15 residues. Germline V CDR1 and CDR2: SGHTA, FQGNSA. CDR3 DNA sequence: TGTGCCAGCAACCCAAGCGGGATCAATACAGATACGCAGTATTTT. As protein: CASNPSGINTDTQYF. The full variable domain, its missing parts supplied by reference TRBV7-2 and TRBJ2-3, is GAGVSQSPSNKVTEKGKDVELRCDPISGHTALYWYRQSLGQGLEFLIYFQGNSAPDKSGLPSDRFSAERTGGSVSTLTIQRTQQEDSAVYLCASNPSGINTDTQYFGPGTRLTVL.

This chain links TRBV19 with TRBJ1-5; TRBD1 is a possible D gene (5 bases). The germline V gene encodes CDR1 LNHDA and CDR2 SQIVND (reference sequence). There are 17 residues in the CDR3. With 6 bases removed from V and 0 bases from J, the gap between germline ends came to 18 bases. CDR3 DNA sequence: TGTGCCAGTAGCAGAGGGACGGGGATTGGTAGCAATCAGCCCCAGCATTTT. This translates into CASSRGTGIGSNQPQHF. Together with reference TRBV19 and TRBJ1-5, the CDR3 gives the full variable domain: DGGITQSPKYLFRKEGQNVTLSCEQNLNHDAMYWYRQDPGQGLRLIYYSQIVNDFQKGDIAEGYSVSREKKESFPLTVTSAQKNPTAFYLCASSRGTGIGSNQPQHFGDGTRLSIL.

This sequence joins TRBV6-1 and TRBJ1-1; D unclear. CDR1 and CDR2 from the germline V gene are MNHNS and SASEGT. Trimming pared 1 base from V and 1 base from J, leaving 13 bases between. This CDR3 has 16 amino acids. The CDR3 region has the DNA TGTGCCAGCAGTGAAGTCAACGGGCGTGGGAACACTGAAGCTTTCTTT. Its protein product is CASSEVNGRGNTEAFF.

The rearrangement uses TRBV9 and TRBJ2-5; maybe TRBD2 (6 bases). The ends were cut back, 2 bases at V and 7 bases at J, with 21 bases in the middle. The CDR3 is 16 residues long. In germline, CDR1 is SGDLS, CDR2 YYNGEE. The CDR3 bases are TGTGCCAGCAGCGTGTCTGCGGGGCACTCCGGAGGGACCCAGTACTTC. The encoded protein is CASSVSAGHSGGTQYF.

The rearrangement joins TRBV19 to TRBJ2-1; 10 nucleotides agree with TRBD1. The CDR3 runs to 16 residues. The ends lost 2 bases at V and 7 bases at J; junction bases unmatched: 8. The germline V gene encodes CDR1 LNHDA and CDR2 SQIVND (reference sequence). In DNA, the CDR3 is TGTGCCAGTAGTATAACGACAGGGGGCGGACAGAATGAGCAGTTCTTC. Translated: CASSITTGGGQNEQFF.